The entry that follows covers one T cell receptor beta chain sequence. Its antigen is still unknown. The junction differs from germline at one of its ends, possibly a read error. Vbeta (60) and Jbeta (13) primers were used in the PCR. Clones were sequenced by immunoSEQ multiplex PCR, and TCRdb holds only the in-frame ones, with some missing. The sample lists around 99,000 clones, around 77% occurring once. CDR3 length: 14 amino acids. Germline loops: CDR1 SGHKS, CDR2 YYEKEE (reference sequence). This sample is drawn from a study of cytomegalovirus exposure and HLA in healthy donors. Turning to the study itself: Caucasian-associated ancestry cluster membership applied to around 76% of around 400 genotyped donors.

Whole-study findings and limits: Cytomegalovirus status was reportedly diagnosed by the classifier with high sensitivity and specificity. It was 164 TCR beta chains that were listed as cytomegalovirus-associated. HLA-A and HLA-B allele assignments for most subjects were reportedly predicted accurately using TCR beta sequences.

Sequencing input: PBMCs. The source is a man aged 35 to 55 in good health and CMV-seronegative. The chain couples TRBV5-5 to TRBJ1-1, with D possibly being TRBD1 (5 bases). CDR3 DNA: TGTACCAGCAGCTTGGAGACAGTGAACACTGAAGCTTTCTTT. Protein product: CTSSLETVNTEAFF. Variable domain in full (rest from reference TRBV5-5 and TRBJ1-1): DAGVTQSPTHLIKTRGQQVTLRCSPISGHKSVSWYQQVLGQGPQFIFQYYEKEERGRGNFPDRFSARQFPNYSSELNVNALLLGDSALYLCTSSLETVNTEAFFGQGTRLTVV.